This T cell receptor beta chain stems from a study of Graves' ophthalmopathy and Graves' hyperthyroidism. In the study overall: Ophthalmopathy absent within 18 months of follow-up marked hyperthyroidism as stable. Findings and caveats of the study: The authors also found most expanded thyroid clonotypes above 0.001 frequency in blood.

The hyperthyroidism patients, aged 18 to 65, had been newly diagnosed, with under 2 months' duration. Investigators amplified TCR beta CDR3 regions from RNA transcripts. HTBI primers served in a first-round RT-PCR, which a second-round multiplex PCR followed. Each CDR3 protein is one row after TCRdb ran MiXCR on the multiplex PCR reads. Among about 600,000 distinct CDR3 sequences listed, about two fifths were seen once. Points on this clonotype: No antigen is known for it.

The germline gives CDR1 DFQATT, CDR2 SNEGSKA (reference sequence). J lost 9 bases, V lost 2 bases, and 3 bases had no gene match. The CDR3 runs 11 residues. The origin of this receptor is an adult man with Graves' hyperthyroidism. The sample consisted of peripheral blood or thyroid tissue (not recorded which). The chain recombines TRBV20-1 with TRBJ2-7; the match to TRBD1 covers 8 bases. This CDR3 is CSARQGAGQYF. The CDR3, as DNA: TGCAGTGCTAGACAGGGGGCTGGGCAGTACTTC.